What follows describes a single T cell receptor (beta chain). No cognate antigen has been identified for it. The sample holds no much larger clone one base away, and base qualities are not on file. The junction shows trimming of 5 bases on V and 6 bases on J, and the gene matches do not reach 7 bases of it. The cysteine opens and the phenylalanine closes a CDR3 of 14 amino acids. The read is trimmed to its CDR3 DNA, 42 bases read in frame from base 1. CDR1 and CDR2 (MNHEY, SMNVEV) derive from the germline V gene (reference sequence). The time point label for this specimen denotes: cells obtained before transplantation from donor or recipient. CD3+CD4+ and CD3+CD8+ populations were FACS-sorted from unstimulated pre-transplant donor and recipient cells taken from spleen or lymph nodes. The sample comes from a study of graft-versus-host responses after intestinal transplantation (dated by TCRdb to the early 2020s). A note on the overall study: Multivisceral, liver-intestinal, or isolated intestinal transplants were received by the recipients. All recipients received anti-thymocyte globulin induction followed by maintenance tacrolimus and steroids for around 3 years. Graft-versus-host and host-versus-graft alloreactive T cell clones were tracked in the graft, circulation and bone marrow after intestinal transplantation using bulk TCR-beta CDR3 sequencing. Alloreactive clones were identified by sequencing pre-transplant mixed lymphocyte reaction products and comparing them with unstimulated pre-transplant donor and recipient T cells. A cohort of under 30 intestinal transplant recipients, including one retransplant, was enrolled, and a few patients lacking pretransplant specimens were excluded. A peak of at least 4% donor T cells among recipient peripheral blood mononuclear cells was the definition used for donor T cell macrochimerism. Rather than being sequenced by the commercial service, samples from a few later patients were sequenced in-house on an Illumina MiSeq and processed with MiXCR.

General study outcomes and caveats: Early after transplant, peak levels of circulating GvH clones were found to be associated with declines in HvG clones. In the allografts of patients with donor T cell macrochimerism, GvH to HvG T cell clonal ratios were high. The conclusions were limited by the relatively low number and heterogeneity of the intestinal transplant patients. GvH clones were detected in recipient bone marrow, and some of these GvH clones were observed earlier in ileal mucosa or blood, consistent with an intestinal mucosal origin.

Library preparation used the immunoSEQ multiplex PCR assay. For most patients, genomic DNA was isolated with the Qiagen DNeasy Blood and Tissue Kit and sent frozen to Adaptive Biotechnologies for TCR sequencing. Adaptive Biotechnologies carried out high-throughput TCR-beta CDR3 sequencing of genomic DNA for most patients. In the original analysis: TCR sequencing data were retrieved from Adaptive's ImmunoSEQ software for around 18 patients, whereas three other patients were processed with MiXCR and VDJtools. To correct CD4 versus CD8 sorting errors, sequences present in both subsets at a frequency ratio below 5:1 were removed. CDR3 nucleotide sequences shared between donor and recipient were removed because their origin could not be assigned. To be classed as alloreactive, a clone needed at least 2-fold expansion over unstimulated cells and a minimum CFSE-low frequency of 0.002% (template counts) or 0.001% (read counts). A clone was considered mappable if detected in the sequenced pre-transplant spleen, lymph node, or MLR CFSE-low populations of the donor or recipient. Cumulative frequency of alloreactive clones was calculated as a percentage of all sequences weighted by copy number. The clones in this table, taken by TCRdb from immuneACCESS, are in-frame only. Not every clone is retained; where verified, under half of the shortfall comes from an unresolved V gene, and the cause of the rest is unknown. Clone size and the V and J calls come from that table; the DNA yielded D and trimming. The sample table holds 150,000 or so clones, of which 80% to 95% were seen once. The top ten constitute approximately 0.2% of the sample.

The clonotype was recovered from a human donor who received an intestinal transplant. The specimen was unstimulated CD4+ T cells sorted from spleen or lymph node cells, collected before intestinal transplant. The chain uses TRBV27 and TRBJ2-7; TRBD2 aligns with 10 central bases. The nucleotides are TGTGCCAGCAGTCCCCTAGCGGGAGCTGCCGAGCAGTACTTC. Translated, it gives CASSPLAGAAEQYF.